These 22 T cell receptor beta chains were sequenced from one sample in a study of T cells in localized non-small cell lung cancer. This table comes from immunoSEQ multiplex PCR, and its TCRdb copy is limited to in-frame clones, with some not included. The sample has 59,000 or so clones; approximately 90% are singletons. The material sequenced was peripheral blood, taken before any cancer treatment. The receptors shown here come from a man between 40 and 70 years old with stage I lung adenocarcinoma.

V usage is TRBV11-2 and J usage is TRBJ2-7; D gene unclear. Trimming cost V 1 base and J 3 bases, with 7 bases left between them. The CDR3 consists of 13 residues. The germline gives CDR1 SGHAT, CDR2 FQNNGV. CDR3 DNA sequence: TGTGCCAGCAGCTTAGGGGCGTTCTACGAGCAGTACTTC. Its translation is CASSLGAFYEQYF.

The chain joins TRBV2 to TRBJ2-5; 8 nucleotides line up with TRBD2. Germline CDR1 is SNHLY and CDR2 is FYNNEI. The CDR3 covers 15 residues. With V trimmed by 7 bases and J by 3 bases, 10 bases remained unmatched. The CDR3: CASMRPGTREETQYF. The CDR3 nucleotides are TGTGCCAGCATGCGGCCCGGGACTAGGGAAGAGACCCAGTACTTC.

The chain employs TRBV28 and TRBJ2-1, with D unclear. Germline-derived CDR1 and CDR2 are MDHEN and SYDVKM. This CDR3 is 15 amino acids long. With 7 bases removed from V and 7 bases from J, the gap between germline ends came to 20 bases. The CDR3 protein is CASNGVEPVGNEQFF. The CDR3 region has the DNA TGTGCCAGCAATGGGGTGGAGCCCGTGGGGAATGAGCAGTTCTTC.

The table lists this clone with a few counts. The chain uses TRBV5-6 and TRBJ1-1, with a possible D match to TRBD1 (6 bases). Trimming cost V 4 bases and J 1 base, with 17 bases left between them. This CDR3 is built from 16 residues. The germline CDR1 and CDR2 sequences are SGHDT and YYEEEE. The DNA for the CDR3 is TGTGCCAGCAGCGCCCCCTACAGGGTTCGGAACACTGAAGCTTTCTTT. Protein: CASSAPYRVRNTEAFF.

In its sample, this clone was seen once. The chain uses TRBV6-1 and TRBJ2-7; the D gene could be TRBD1 or TRBD2 (5 bases each). Germline assignment: CDR1 MNHNS and CDR2 SASEGT. V was trimmed by 0 bases and J by 2 bases, leaving 14 bases between them. The CDR3 spans 16 residues. CDR3 sequence: CASSEAGGAGTYEQYF. For the CDR3, the DNA is TGTGCCAGCAGTGAAGCGGGTGGGGCGGGTACCTACGAGCAGTACTTC.

V usage is TRBV18 and J usage is TRBJ1-3; no firm D call. This CDR3 is built from 12 residues. Trimming pared 6 bases from V and 4 bases from J, leaving 7 bases between. Germline values: CDR1 KGHSH, CDR2 LQKENI. The CDR3 sequence is CASSGSGNTIYF. CDR3 coding DNA: TGTGCCAGCTCCGGGTCGGGAAACACCATATATTTT.

The chain is built from TRBV18 and TRBJ2-7; the D gene is possibly TRBD1 (6 bases). Per the germline V gene, CDR1 is KGHSH and CDR2 is LQKENI. V was trimmed by 3 bases and J by 0 bases, leaving 9 bases between them. This CDR3 is built from 14 residues. The CDR3 nucleotides are TGTGCCAGCTCACCCCTACAGGGCTCCTACGAGCAGTACTTC. It is translated as CASSPLQGSYEQYF. The whole variable domain, filled in from reference TRBV18 and TRBJ2-7, reads NAGVMQNPRHLVRRRGQEARLRCSPMKGHSHVYWYRQLPEEGLKFMVYLQKENIIDESGMPKERFSAEFPKEGPSILRIQQVVRGDSAAYFCASSPLQGSYEQYFGPGTRLTVT.

V gene TRBV25-1 combines with J gene TRBJ1-5; 7 bases are shared with TRBD1. The germline gives CDR1 MGHDK, CDR2 SYGVNS. The ends lost 7 bases at V and 7 bases at J; junction bases unmatched: 7. The CDR3 totals 13 residues. The CDR3 reads CASNDREGQPQHF. CDR3 sequence (DNA): TGTGCCAGCAACGACAGGGAGGGCCAGCCCCAGCATTTT.

The chain links TRBV19 to TRBJ2-1; TRBD2 matches at 10 bases. V was pared by 0 bases and J by 2 bases, with 7 bases of the junction left unmatched. The germline V gene encodes CDR1 LNHDA and CDR2 SQIVND (reference sequence). The CDR3 loop spans 18 amino acids. CDR3 bases: TGTGCCAGTAGTATAGATCCCGCCGGGACTAGCGCCTACAATGAGCAGTTCTTC. It encodes CASSIDPAGTSAYNEQFF. Full variable domain (rest looked up from reference TRBV19 and TRBJ2-1): DGGITQSPKYLFRKEGQNVTLSCEQNLNHDAMYWYRQDPGQGLRLIYYSQIVNDFQKGDIAEGYSVSREKKESFPLTVTSAQKNPTAFYLCASSIDPAGTSAYNEQFFGPGTRLTVL.

This clone has a single count. V gene TRBV20-1 combines with J gene TRBJ2-2; D gene ambiguous. Germline lookup yields CDR1 DFQATT and CDR2 SNEGSKA (reference sequence). This CDR3 spans 10 amino acids. The CDR3 bases are TGCAGCGTTTTCACCGGGGAGCTGTTTTTT. It specifies CSVFTGELFF.

This chain joins TRBV5-8 and TRBJ2-3; D not certain. The CDR3 is 15 amino acids. Germline values: CDR1 SGHTS, CDR2 YDEGEE. The germline V and J ends were trimmed by 0 bases and 0 bases, with 8 bases remaining between them. The CDR3 region is CASSLAHSSTDTQYF. For the CDR3, the DNA is TGTGCCAGCAGCTTGGCTCATTCTAGCACAGATACGCAGTATTTT.

The chain is built from TRBV27 and TRBJ1-1; 11 positions agree with TRBD1. V gave up 5 bases and J gave up 5 bases; unmatched junction bases: 10. CDR1 is MNHEY, CDR2 SMNVEV, per germline (reference sequence). The CDR3 runs to 16 residues. In nucleotides, the CDR3 is TGTGCCAGCAGTCTCTTCGGACAGGGGGCTCGGACTGAAGCTTTCTTT. Translating gives CASSLFGQGARTEAFF.

Written as DNA, the CDR3 is TGTGCCAGCAGCCGGGACTCCCCATGGGCGCAGTATTTT. Protein product: CASSRDSPWAQYF. This chain connects TRBV5-4 to TRBJ2-3, with a tentative D call TRBD2 (6 bases). CDR3 length: 13 amino acids. Germline V gene lookup returns CDR1 SGHNT and CDR2 YYREEE (reference sequence). V lost 4 bases to trimming and J lost 10 bases, with 16 bases between them.

The V and J genes are TRBV6-1 and TRBJ2-7; 7 bases match TRBD2. The CDR3 runs 15 residues. Per the germline V gene, CDR1 is MNHNS and CDR2 is SASEGT. V lost 6 bases to trimming and J lost 2 bases; unmatched junction nucleotides: 10. The CDR3 reads CASRRTSDPTYEQYF. CDR3 nucleotides: TGTGCCAGCAGACGTACTAGCGACCCGACCTACGAGCAGTACTTC.

The rearrangement links TRBV28 to TRBJ1-1; weak D call: TRBD1 (5 bases). Trimming took 3 bases from V and 5 from J, leaving 16 bases between them. Germline CDR1 reads MDHEN; CDR2 reads SYDVKM. This CDR3 is 15 amino acids long. The CDR3 coding sequence is TGTGCCAGCAGTTTCCTCCGGGGCGGGAGGACTGAAGCTTTCTTT. This sequence encodes CASSFLRGGRTEAFF.

The chain is built from TRBV15 and TRBJ1-4, with a possible D match to TRBD1 (5 bases). In germline, CDR1 is LNHNV, CDR2 YYDKDF (reference sequence). The CDR3 runs to 15 residues. V shed 3 bases and J shed 3 bases, with 11 bases lying between them. Here the CDR3 DNA reads TGTGCCACCAGCAGCTACAGGCTCCCTAATGAAAAACTGTTTTTT. The encoded protein is CATSSYRLPNEKLFF.

The rearrangement links TRBV13 to TRBJ1-1; 12 nucleotides agree with TRBD1. CDR3 length: 16 amino acids. V was clipped by 4 bases and J by 3 bases; unmatched bases: 6. Germline loops: CDR1 PRHDT, CDR2 FYEKMQ (reference sequence). CDR3 in amino acids: CASSSRGTGGYTEAFF. The CDR3 DNA is TGTGCCAGCAGCTCGAGAGGGACAGGGGGCTACACTGAAGCTTTCTTT.

The V call is TRBV7-9, the J call TRBJ2-3; D possibly corresponds to TRBD2 (5 bases). The CDR3 spans 14 residues. With 3 bases removed from V and 2 bases from J, the gap between germline ends came to 9 bases. Germline V gene lookup returns CDR1 SEHNR and CDR2 FQNEAQ (reference sequence). This CDR3 is CASSFGLNTDTQYF. The CDR3 DNA is TGTGCCAGCAGCTTCGGACTGAACACAGATACGCAGTATTTT.

The chain uses TRBV7-3 and TRBJ2-2, with a weak D call TRBD1 (5 bases). Deletions cut 4 bases from V and 6 bases from J, with 9 bases between. Germline lookup yields CDR1 SGHTA and CDR2 FQGTGA. The CDR3 length is 13 residues. The CDR3 reads CASSSQGSGELFF. In nucleotides, the CDR3 is TGTGCCAGCAGCTCCCAGGGATCCGGGGAGCTGTTTTTT.

V gene TRBV5-4 combines with J gene TRBJ2-1; 14 bases fit TRBD2. Germline V gene data show CDR1 as SGHNT and CDR2 as YYREEE (reference sequence). The V and J ends lost 3 bases and 12 bases, in that order; junction bases with no gene match: 8. The CDR3 is made up of 15 amino acids. The CDR3 protein is CASSSTSGRAQGQFF. CDR3 DNA: TGTGCCAGCAGCTCGACTAGCGGGAGGGCCCAGGGGCAGTTCTTC.

This rearrangement joins TRBV6-1 to TRBJ2-7; D is unclear. CDR1 and CDR2 from the germline V gene are MNHNS and SASEGT. The V and J ends lost 4 bases and 3 bases respectively, with 16 bases between them. There are 15 residues in the CDR3. This chain's CDR3 is CASSAVSSARYEQYF. The DNA of the CDR3 is TGTGCCAGCAGTGCAGTCTCCAGCGCCCGCTACGAGCAGTACTTC.

CDR3: CASSLDVNQPQHF. DNA of the CDR3: TGTGCCAGCAGCTTGGACGTCAATCAGCCCCAGCATTTT. The chain recombines TRBV7-2 with TRBJ1-5; D remains unclear. The V and J ends lost 3 bases and 3 bases respectively, with 6 bases between them. The CDR3 is made up of 13 amino acids. Germline-derived CDR1 and CDR2 are SGHTA and FQGNSA.